The clone carrying this T cell receptor (beta chain) was seen once. Trimming took 6 bases from V and 13 from J, leaving 27 bases between them. The CDR3 spans 15 residues. Looked up from germline, CDR1 is SEHNR and CDR2 is FQNEAQ (reference sequence). In the original workflow: Scientists estimated how many nucleated cells there were by amplifying reference gene primers. Produced via immunoSEQ multiplex PCR; TCRdb's table is partial and in-frame only. The DNA was the basis for D and trimming; V, J and clone size are from that table. The table lists some 150,000 clones, 80% to 85% of them singletons. This specimen comes from a study of blood T cell repertoires in COVID-19. Looking at the study overall: Whether acute or convalescent, the COVID-19 samples came from the United States, Italy and Spain. In each case, the material was cDNA or gDNA derived from T cells, B-cell-depleted T cells, or PBMCs.

The source is a woman older than 75 with acute or convalescent COVID-19. Sequenced sample: peripheral blood. The chain links TRBV7-9 to TRBJ2-5; TRBD1 might be the D (5 bases). CDR3 coding DNA: TGTGCCAGCAGACCTTCCTTTTACACGACAGCTTATAGGTACTTC. It specifies CASRPSFYTTAYRYF.